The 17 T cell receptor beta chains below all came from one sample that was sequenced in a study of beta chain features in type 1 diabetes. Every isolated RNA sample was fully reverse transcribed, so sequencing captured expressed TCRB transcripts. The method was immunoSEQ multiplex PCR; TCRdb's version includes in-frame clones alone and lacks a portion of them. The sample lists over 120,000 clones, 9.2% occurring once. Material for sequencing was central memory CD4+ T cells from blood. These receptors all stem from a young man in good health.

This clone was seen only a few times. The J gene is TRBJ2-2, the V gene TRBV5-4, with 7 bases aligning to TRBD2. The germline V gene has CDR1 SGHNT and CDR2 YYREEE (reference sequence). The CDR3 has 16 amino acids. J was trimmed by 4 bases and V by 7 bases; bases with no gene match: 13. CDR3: CASHPPRGVVTGELFF. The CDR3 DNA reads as TGTGCCAGCCACCCGCCCCGGGGGGTTGTCACCGGGGAGCTGTTTTTT.

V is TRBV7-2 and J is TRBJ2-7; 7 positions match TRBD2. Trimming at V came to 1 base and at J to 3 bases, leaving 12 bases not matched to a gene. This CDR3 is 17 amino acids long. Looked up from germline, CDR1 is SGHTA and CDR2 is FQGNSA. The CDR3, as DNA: TGTGCCAGCAGCTTAGAGGCCGGGGGGTCGCTGAGCTACGAGCAGTACTTC. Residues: CASSLEAGGSLSYEQYF. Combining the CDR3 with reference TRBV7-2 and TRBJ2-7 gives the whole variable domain GAGVSQSPSNKVTEKGKDVELRCDPISGHTALYWYRQSLGQGLEFLIYFQGNSAPDKSGLPSDRFSAERTGGSVSTLTIQRTQQEDSAVYLCASSLEAGGSLSYEQYFGPGTRLTVT.

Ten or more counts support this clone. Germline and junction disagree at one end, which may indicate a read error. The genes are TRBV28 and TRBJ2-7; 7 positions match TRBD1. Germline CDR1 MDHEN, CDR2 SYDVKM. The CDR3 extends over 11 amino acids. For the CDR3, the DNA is TGTGCCAGCAGCGGTATAGGGACAGTTCTCTTC. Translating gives CASSGIGTVLF.

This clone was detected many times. The CDR3 sequence is CASRRGGTEAFF. The CDR3 DNA is TGTGCCAGCCGCAGGGGAGGGACTGAAGCTTTCTTT. The chain combines TRBV25-1 with TRBJ1-1; perhaps TRBD1 as D (6 bases). V lost 8 bases and J 5 bases, leaving 12 bases between the germline ends. The CDR3 is 12 residues long. In germline, CDR1 is MGHDK, CDR2 SYGVNS.

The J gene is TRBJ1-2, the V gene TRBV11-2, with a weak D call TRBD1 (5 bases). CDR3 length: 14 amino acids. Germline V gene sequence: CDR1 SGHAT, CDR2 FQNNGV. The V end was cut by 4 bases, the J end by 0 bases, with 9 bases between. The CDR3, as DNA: TGTGCCAGCAGCTGGGGGGGGACTAACTATGGCTACACCTTC. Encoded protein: CASSWGGTNYGYTF.

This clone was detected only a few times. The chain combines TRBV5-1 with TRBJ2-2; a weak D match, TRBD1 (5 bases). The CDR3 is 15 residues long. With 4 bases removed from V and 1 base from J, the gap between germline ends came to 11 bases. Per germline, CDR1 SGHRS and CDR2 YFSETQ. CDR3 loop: CASSPRRGNTGELFF. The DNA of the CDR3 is TGCGCCAGCAGCCCGCGTAGGGGGAACACCGGGGAGCTGTTTTTT. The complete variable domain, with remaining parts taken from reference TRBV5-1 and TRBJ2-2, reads KAGVTQTPRYLIKTRGQQVTLSCSPISGHRSVSWYQQTPGQGLQFLFEYFSETQRNKGNFPGRFSGRQFSNSRSEMNVSTLELGDSALYLCASSPRRGNTGELFFGEGSRLTVL.

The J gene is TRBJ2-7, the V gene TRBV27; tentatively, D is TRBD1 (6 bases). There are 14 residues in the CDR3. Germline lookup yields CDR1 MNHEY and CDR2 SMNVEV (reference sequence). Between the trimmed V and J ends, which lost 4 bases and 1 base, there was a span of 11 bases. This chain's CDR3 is CASSSHRESYEQYF. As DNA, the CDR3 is TGTGCCAGCAGTTCACACAGGGAATCCTACGAGCAGTACTTC.

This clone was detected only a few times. The CDR3 region is CASSDSNGYTF. CDR3 nucleotide sequence: TGTGCCAGCAGTGATTCTAATGGCTACACCTTC. This rearrangement joins TRBV2 to TRBJ1-2; D is uncertain. The germline V and J ends were trimmed by 3 bases and 6 bases, with 5 bases remaining between them. CDR1 SNHLY and CDR2 FYNNEI come from the germline V gene. The CDR3 consists of 11 residues.

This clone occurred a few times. The CDR3 here is CASSLSFPNEQFF. Here the CDR3 DNA reads TGTGCCAGCAGCTTGTCCTTCCCCAATGAGCAGTTCTTC. This chain connects TRBV5-6 to TRBJ2-1; D is ambiguous. V lost 1 base and J 6 bases, leaving 8 bases between the germline ends. Germline lookup yields CDR1 SGHDT and CDR2 YYEEEE. The CDR3 contains 13 residues.

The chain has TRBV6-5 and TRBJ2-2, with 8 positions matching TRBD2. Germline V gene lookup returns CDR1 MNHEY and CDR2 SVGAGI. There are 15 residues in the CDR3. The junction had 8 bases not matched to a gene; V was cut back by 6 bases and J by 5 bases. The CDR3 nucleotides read TGTGCCAGCAGGGAACAGGGACTAGGTACCGGGGAGCTGTTTTTT. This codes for CASREQGLGTGELFF.

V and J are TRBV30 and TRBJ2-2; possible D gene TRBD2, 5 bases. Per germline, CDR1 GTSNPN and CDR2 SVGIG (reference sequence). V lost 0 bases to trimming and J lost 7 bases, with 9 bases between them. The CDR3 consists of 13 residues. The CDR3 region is CAWSVMGVGELFF. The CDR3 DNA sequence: TGTGCCTGGAGTGTAATGGGAGTCGGGGAGCTGTTTTTT.

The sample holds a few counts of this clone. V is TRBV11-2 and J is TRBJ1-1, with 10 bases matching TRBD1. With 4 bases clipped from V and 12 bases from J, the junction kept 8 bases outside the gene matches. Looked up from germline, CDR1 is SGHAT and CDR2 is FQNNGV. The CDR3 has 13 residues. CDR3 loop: CASSSGQGDHPFF. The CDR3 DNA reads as TGTGCCAGCAGCTCCGGACAGGGGGACCATCCTTTCTTT.

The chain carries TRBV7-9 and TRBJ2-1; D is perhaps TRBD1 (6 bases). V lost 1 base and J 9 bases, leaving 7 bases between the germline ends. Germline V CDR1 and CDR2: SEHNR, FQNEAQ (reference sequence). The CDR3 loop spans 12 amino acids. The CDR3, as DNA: TGTGCCAGCAGCTTAGAAGGGGGTGAGCAGTTCTTC. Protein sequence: CASSLEGGEQFF.

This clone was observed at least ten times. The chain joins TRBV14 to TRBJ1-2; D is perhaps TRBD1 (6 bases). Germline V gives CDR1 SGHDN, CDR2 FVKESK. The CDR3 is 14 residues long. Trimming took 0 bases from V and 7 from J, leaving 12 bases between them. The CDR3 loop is CASSQDRGRFGYTF. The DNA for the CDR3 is TGTGCCAGCAGCCAAGACAGGGGACGATTTGGCTACACCTTC.

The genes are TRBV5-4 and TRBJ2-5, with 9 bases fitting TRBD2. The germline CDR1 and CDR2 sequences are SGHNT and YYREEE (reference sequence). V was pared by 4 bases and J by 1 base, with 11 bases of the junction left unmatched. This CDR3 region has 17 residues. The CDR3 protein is CASSRMASGVSQETQYF. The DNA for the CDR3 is TGTGCCAGCAGCAGGATGGCTAGCGGGGTTTCCCAAGAGACCCAGTACTTC.

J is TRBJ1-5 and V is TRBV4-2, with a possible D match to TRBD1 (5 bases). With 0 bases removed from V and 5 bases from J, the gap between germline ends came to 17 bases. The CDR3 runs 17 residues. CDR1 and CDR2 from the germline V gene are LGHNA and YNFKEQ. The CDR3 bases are TGTGCCAGCAGCCAAGATATTCGGGGGAAGTCAGATCAGCCCCAGCATTTT. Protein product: CASSQDIRGKSDQPQHF.

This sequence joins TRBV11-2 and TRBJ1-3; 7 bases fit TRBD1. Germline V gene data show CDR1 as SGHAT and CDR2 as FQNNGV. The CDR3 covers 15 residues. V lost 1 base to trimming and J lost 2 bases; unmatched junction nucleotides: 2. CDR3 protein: CASSLAGTAGNTIYF. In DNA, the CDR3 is TGTGCCAGCAGCTTAGCCGGGACAGCTGGAAACACCATATATTTT. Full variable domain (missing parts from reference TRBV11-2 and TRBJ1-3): EAGVAQSPRYKIIEKRQSVAFWCNPISGHATLYWYQQILGQGPKLLIQFQNNGVVDDSQLPKDRFSAERLKGVDSTLKIQPAKLEDSAVYLCASSLAGTAGNTIYFGEGSWLTVV.